This T cell receptor beta chain was observed in a study of blood T cell repertoires in COVID-19. Whole-study context: Sites in the United States, Italy and Spain provided acute and convalescent COVID-19 samples.

Germline V gene sequence: CDR1 SGHRS, CDR2 YFSETQ. V lost 1 base and J lost 3, with 11 bases in between. There are 15 residues in the CDR3. Clones were read by immunoSEQ multiplex PCR, and TCRdb kept only the in-frame ones, dropping some. Among about 91,000 clones listed, around 79% were seen once. V usage is TRBV5-1 and J usage is TRBJ2-1, with a weak D call TRBD1 (5 bases). The sequencing input was peripheral blood. The origin of this receptor is a woman aged 80 or over with acute or convalescent COVID-19. The CDR3 nucleotides read TGCGCCAGCAGCTTGTGGGGCGGAGACTACAATGAGCAGTTCTTC. Translation: CASSLWGGDYNEQFF.